The clone carrying this T cell receptor (beta chain) was observed many times. The target antigen is unknown. TCRdb re-called the RACE reads with MiXCR, one entry per CDR3 protein. This sample has under 450,000 distinct CDR3 sequences, with 6% to 7% found just once. Documented time point: patch test 2, 6 weeks after DPC sensitization. Treatment noted: therapeutic diphenylcyclopropenone sensitization with weekly scalp DPC. This entry belongs to a study of human T cells and chemical hapten exposure. General study results and limits: TCRs at high frequency, those above 1 in 1000, did not change with DPC sensitization.

The receptor was derived from a young woman with alopecia areata. Some clones in this sample may be carry-over from other donors' samples. The sample consisted of whole blood, taken in connection with sensitization to the hapten diphenylcyclopropenone (DPC).

The CDR3 is CASSPRGVEVYEKLFF. The CDR3 nucleotides read TGTGCCAGCTCACCACGCGGGGTGGAGGTGTATGAAAAACTGTTTTTT. The chain uses TRBV18 and TRBJ1-4; D is uncertain. CDR1 KGHSH and CDR2 LQKENI come from the germline V gene. The CDR3 runs to 16 residues. The germline V and J ends were trimmed by 1 base and 6 bases, with 15 bases remaining between them.